The source of this TCR beta chain is a study of Ad26.COV2.S vaccination and SARS-CoV-2 variants (dated by TCRdb to the early 2020s). A note on the overall study: Vaccine-arm donors were drawn from COV1001, a multicentre, randomized, double-blind, placebo-controlled phase I-IIa trial of Ad26.COV2.S in healthy adults. Ad26.COV2.S was administered intramuscularly at 5 x 10^10 or 1 x 10^11 viral particles, either as a single shot or as two shots given 56 days apart. Participants in the trial were split at random into five groups of five each, receiving low-dose or high-dose Ad26.COV2.S once or twice, or else placebo on both occasions. Throughout the experiments and outcome assessment, investigators stayed blinded to trial group allocation. TCRbeta repertoire sequencing was used to assess the specificity and breadth of SARS-CoV-2-reactive T cell receptors after Ad26.COV2.S vaccination. The TCR-sequenced set comprised approximately 32 samples: around 20 Ad26.COV2.S vaccine recipients, 5 placebo recipients and 8 SARS-CoV-2 convalescent individuals. Points the paper makes about the study in general: The authors noted that total T cell responses may have been underestimated by the TCR breadth and depth analyses. Vaccine and placebo recipients had comparable non-spike TCR breadth, which fits with the vaccine containing only spike. Compared with placebo recipients, Ad26.COV2.S recipients showed higher spike-specific TCR breadth (P = 0.0014). Substantial breadth of spike-specific CD8+ and CD4+ T cell responses was reported after vaccination. The study was not powered to compare responses between vaccine doses or regimens.

CDR1 and CDR2, looked up from the germline V gene, are SGHRS and YFSETQ. The CDR3, from cysteine to phenylalanine, totals 17 residues. The sequence is cut down to CDR3 DNA, 51 bases in frame from base 1. Trimming at the junction amounts to 3 bases on V and 1 base on J, and the germline ends lie 14 bases apart. The immunoSEQ Assay was the method used to sequence TCRbeta CDR3 regions. After extraction, genomic DNA underwent amplification by bias-controlled multiplex PCR, followed by high-throughput sequencing. Turning to the authors' computational methods: To quantify the absolute abundance of every unique TCRbeta CDR3 region, sequences were collapsed and filtered. T cell fraction was estimated by normalization of TCRbeta template counts to usable DNA, with usable DNA being measured through amplification of reference genes present in all nucleated cells. Repertoire TCRs were annotated as SARS-CoV-2-specific when V gene, CDR3 amino acid sequence and J gene were exactly matched to a known reactive TCR set. The reference SARS-CoV-2 TCR set came from MIRA and was filtered for enrichment in COVID-19-positive ImmuneCODE repertoires, removing public or cross-reactive TCRs. Using the MIRA antigens, annotated TCRs were further analysed by specific ORF or by position within an ORF. Depth was the summed frequency of annotated unique rearrangements, while breadth was defined as annotated unique rearrangements over total unique productive rearrangements. Two-sided Wilcoxon rank-sum tests were used to compare TCR breadth between groups. What TCRdb holds here is the immuneACCESS table cut down to in-frame rearrangements. Part of the clones is not present; checked against another copy, under half of the missing clones reflect an unresolved V gene, and the others are unexplained. The DNA gave D and trimming, while V, J and clone size come from that table. For this sample there are around 450,000 clones; about 89% appear just once. The top ten constitute 1.5% to 2% of the sample.

A note on this clone: The antigen it recognizes is unknown. Base quality data are lacking; no much larger clone is found one base away.

What this sample's treatment or condition label stands for: roughly 18 received Ad26.COV2.S at low or high dose, single or two shots; 5 received placebo; per-sample allocation not given. For vaccine and placebo recipients, the sequenced repertoires came from samples collected on day 63 after the first injection. Cohort 1b enrolled 20 to 30 adults aged 18-55 years at a single site in Boston, USA, between 29 July and 7 August 2020. Ad26.COV2.S consisted of a replication-incompetent adenovirus type 26 vector by which a prefusion-stabilized SARS-CoV-2 spike protein from the original Wuhan strain was expressed.

The source of this sequence is a person between 18 and 65 years old who received the Ad26.COV2.S COVID-19 vaccine or a placebo. The chain uses TRBV5-1 and TRBJ2-6; the best D guess is TRBD1, with 6 bases matching. The input for sequencing was peripheral blood, taken in a trial of Ad26.COV2.S vaccine versus placebo. For the CDR3, the sequence is CASSSGAVFSGANVLTF. The nucleotides are TGCGCCAGCAGCTCAGGGGCCGTTTTTTCTGGGGCCAACGTCCTGACTTTC. Reference TRBV5-1 and TRBJ2-6 genes cover what lies past the CDR3, so the full variable domain is KAGVTQTPRYLIKTRGQQVTLSCSPISGHRSVSWYQQTPGQGLQFLFEYFSETQRNKGNFPGRFSGRQFSNSRSEMNVSTLELGDSALYLCASSSGAVFSGANVLTFGAGSRLTVL.